One sample yielded the 2 T cell receptor beta chains listed below, sequenced in a study of OX40 agonist ivuxolimab in advanced cancers. Measured with immunoSEQ multiplex PCR; TCRdb has only the in-frame clones, and not every one. The table lists about 100,000 clones, roughly 94% of them singletons. The source material was CD4+ or CD8+ T cells sorted from blood, sampled in a trial of the OX40 agonist ivuxolimab. Every receptor here comes from an adult with an advanced solid tumor such as melanoma, head and neck, liver or kidney cancer.

V is TRBV7-9 and J is TRBJ2-7; 10 bases are shared with TRBD1. Germline lookup yields CDR1 SEHNR and CDR2 FQNEAQ (reference sequence). With V trimmed by 5 bases and J by 6 bases, 4 bases remained unmatched. The CDR3 has 13 amino acids. The CDR3 coding sequence is TGTGCCAGCAGCCCCGGGACAGGGGTCGAGCAGTACTTC. Protein sequence: CASSPGTGVEQYF.

The rearrangement uses TRBV6-5 and TRBJ2-2; D unresolved. The CDR3 is made up of 15 amino acids. Trimming left V 5 bases short and J 1 base short, with 11 bases between. Germline loops: CDR1 MNHEY, CDR2 SVGAGI. CDR3 in DNA: TGTGCCAGCAGTCCCTCTGCCTGGAACACCGGGGAGCTGTTTTTT. Translated, it gives CASSPSAWNTGELFF.